This T cell receptor beta chain was observed in a study of blood T cell repertoires in COVID-19. Libraries were prepared by immunoSEQ multiplex PCR; TCRdb keeps only in-frame clonotypes and omits some of them. Of more than 65,000 clones detected, 82% appear once; the ten largest clones hold 7% to 9.5%. CDR1 and CDR2 (germline): SGHDN, FVKESK. This CDR3 is built from 18 residues. Losses at the gene ends were 4 bases for V and 1 base for J; bases not matched to a gene: 8. Sample: peripheral blood. This receptor was identified in a human donor in a cohort sampled during active COVID-19. The chain uses TRBV14 and TRBJ2-3; 13 bases map to TRBD2. The CDR3 here is CASSRTGTSGVGTDTQYF. CDR3 sequence (DNA): TGTGCCAGCAGCCGGACCGGGACTAGCGGGGTCGGCACAGATACGCAGTATTTT.